The 15 T cell receptor beta chains given below trace back to one sample, sequenced in a study of blood T cell repertoires in COVID-19. Data came from immunoSEQ multiplex PCR; TCRdb stores just in-frame clones and leaves some out. The data contain fewer than 300,000 clones, 82% of them seen just once; the ten biggest clones take up roughly 3%. The sample taken for sequencing was peripheral blood. These receptors were obtained from a woman aged 18 to 35 with acute or convalescent COVID-19.

The chain couples TRBV10-3 to TRBJ1-5; 7 positions match TRBD1. Trimming at V came to 3 bases and at J to 3 bases, leaving 8 bases not matched to a gene. The CDR3 runs to 16 residues. Germline values: CDR1 ENHRY, CDR2 SYGVKD. For the CDR3, the DNA is TGTGCCATCAGTGATGGAGACAGGGCCTCCAATCAGCCCCAGCATTTT. Translating it yields CAISDGDRASNQPQHF.

This clone was counted a single time. V is TRBV5-1 and J is TRBJ2-5; possible D gene TRBD1, 5 bases. Looked up from germline, CDR1 is SGHRS and CDR2 is YFSETQ. The ends were cut back, 5 bases at V and 5 bases at J, with 7 bases in the middle. The CDR3 sequence is 11 residues long. The CDR3 spells CASRGPETQYF. Here the CDR3 DNA reads TGCGCCAGCAGGGGGCCCGAGACCCAGTACTTC.

The V and J genes are TRBV7-2 and TRBJ2-3, with 12 bases lining up with TRBD2. The germline CDR1 and CDR2 sequences are SGHTA and FQGNSA. The CDR3 runs 14 residues. The V segment lost 5 bases and the J segment 10 bases; nucleotides outside the gene matches: 7. CDR3 region: CASSPRLAGAPQYF. The CDR3 DNA reads as TGTGCCAGCAGCCCTCGACTAGCGGGAGCCCCGCAGTATTTT.

V and J are TRBV27 and TRBJ1-2; a weak D match, TRBD1 (5 bases). The germline V gene has CDR1 MNHEY and CDR2 SMNVEV (reference sequence). V lost 0 bases and J 9 bases, leaving 14 bases between the germline ends. The CDR3 contains 14 residues. CDR3 region: CASSLSRGDYSYTF. The DNA for the CDR3 is TGTGCCAGCAGTTTATCTCGCGGGGACTACAGCTACACCTTC.

V is TRBV7-2 and J is TRBJ2-3; 8 bases fit TRBD2. The V gene's germline CDR1 is SGHTA and CDR2 FQGNSA. The CDR3 sequence is 16 residues long. V lost 5 bases, J lost 4 bases, and 11 bases stayed unmatched. The CDR3 spells CASSLSAGGRADTQYF. DNA for the CDR3: TGTGCCAGCAGCCTCTCGGCGGGAGGTAGGGCAGATACGCAGTATTTT. Full variable domain (outside the CDR3, taken from reference TRBV7-2 and TRBJ2-3): GAGVSQSPSNKVTEKGKDVELRCDPISGHTALYWYRQSLGQGLEFLIYFQGNSAPDKSGLPSDRFSAERTGGSVSTLTIQRTQQEDSAVYLCASSLSAGGRADTQYFGPGTRLTVL.

This chain joins TRBV12-3 or TRBV12-4 and TRBJ1-2; D not certain. Trimming stripped 2 bases from V and 10 bases from J, with 14 bases between. This CDR3 contains 13 residues. The CDR3 sequence: CASSLSIRAFYTF. CDR3 nucleotide sequence: TGTGCCAGCAGTTTAAGTATTCGCGCCTTCTACACCTTC.

The V call is TRBV5-4, the J call TRBJ1-2; D may be TRBD1 (5 bases). The CDR3 covers 14 residues. The V gene's germline CDR1 is SGHNT and CDR2 YYREEE (reference sequence). Trimming took 2 bases from V and 0 from J, leaving 8 bases between them. This CDR3 reads CASSFKGSNYGYTF. In DNA form, the CDR3 reads TGTGCCAGCAGCTTCAAGGGGTCTAACTATGGCTACACCTTC.

This clone was recorded once. This chain connects TRBV30 to TRBJ1-2, with 10 bases identical to TRBD1. Germline V gives CDR1 GTSNPN, CDR2 SVGIG (reference sequence). Germline trimming cut 2 bases from V and 5 bases from J; bases unmatched to any gene: 8. This CDR3 is built from 15 residues. The CDR3 DNA reads TGTGCCTGGAGTAGGACAGGGGGAATGTTGTATGGCTACACCTTC. Its protein product is CAWSRTGGMLYGYTF.

This clone was counted a few times. The J gene is TRBJ1-5, the V gene TRBV10-3, with 9 bases lining up with TRBD1. Germline V gene data show CDR1 as ENHRY and CDR2 as SYGVKD. The V segment lost 6 bases and the J segment 7 bases; nucleotides outside the gene matches: 7. The CDR3 is made up of 14 amino acids. The CDR3 DNA reads as TGTGCCATCAGAGCGGGACAGGGTATACAGCCCCAGCATTTT. As protein: CAIRAGQGIQPQHF.

The chain couples TRBV7-2 to TRBJ1-1, with TRBD1 as a possible D gene (6 bases). Germline V CDR1 and CDR2: SGHTA, FQGNSA. Trimming removed 1 base at V and 4 bases at J, with 13 bases between. There are 15 residues in the CDR3. The CDR3 sequence is CASSLVGAVGTEAFF. CDR3 sequence (DNA): TGTGCCAGCAGCTTAGTGGGGGCGGTTGGCACTGAAGCTTTCTTT.

The chain has TRBV29-1 and TRBJ2-7, with D perhaps matching TRBD2 (5 bases). V was shortened by 4 bases and J by 3 bases, with 7 bases between the two germline ends. The CDR3 is 11 amino acids. From germline, CDR1 is SQVTM and CDR2 ANQGSEA. CDR3: CSVVEVYEQYF. In nucleotides, the CDR3 is TGCAGCGTTGTGGAGGTCTACGAGCAGTACTTC.

The V and J genes are TRBV27 and TRBJ2-1; 9 bases match TRBD2. V lost 5 bases to trimming and J lost 2 bases; unmatched junction nucleotides: 7. Germline assignment: CDR1 MNHEY and CDR2 SMNVEV (reference sequence). This CDR3 spans 16 amino acids. CDR3 loop: CASSGRAGGPYNEQFF. The CDR3 bases are TGTGCCAGCAGTGGCCGAGCGGGAGGTCCCTACAATGAGCAGTTCTTC.

The J gene is TRBJ2-7, the V gene TRBV14; the match to TRBD1 covers 7 bases. CDR3 size: 14 residues. Unmatched junction bases numbered 5, after V lost 6 bases and J lost 0 bases. Germline V gene lookup returns CDR1 SGHDN and CDR2 FVKESK. The CDR3: CASSRGQASYEQYF. CDR3 DNA sequence: TGTGCCAGCAGTCGAGGACAGGCCTCCTACGAGCAGTACTTC. Combining the CDR3 with reference TRBV14 and TRBJ2-7 gives the whole variable domain EAGVTQFPSHSVIEKGQTVTLRCDPISGHDNLYWYRRVMGKEIKFLLHFVKESKQDESGMPNNRFLAERTGGTYSTLKVQPAELEDSGVYFCASSRGQASYEQYFGPGTRLTVT.

The chain couples TRBV15 to TRBJ1-2, with D uncertain. CDR3 size: 16 residues. In germline, CDR1 is LNHNV, CDR2 YYDKDF (reference sequence). Trimming shortened V by 0 bases and J by 4 bases, and 15 bases separated the two germline ends. CDR3: CATSRDSTGAGYGYTF. The CDR3 coding sequence is TGTGCCACCAGCAGAGATTCCACCGGCGCAGGCTATGGCTACACCTTC. Supplemented by reference TRBV15 and TRBJ1-2, the full variable domain reads DAMVIQNPRYQVTQFGKPVTLSCSQTLNHNVMYWYQQKSSQAPKLLFHYYDKDFNNEADTPDNFQSRRPNTSFCFLDIRSPGLGDTAMYLCATSRDSTGAGYGYTFGSGTRLTVV.

The chain links TRBV3-1 (or the pseudogene TRBV3-2) to TRBJ1-1; TRBD1 matches 7 bases. With 2 bases clipped from V and 4 bases from J, the junction kept 7 bases outside the gene matches. The V gene's germline CDR1 is LGHDT and CDR2 YNNKEL (reference sequence). The CDR3 spans 15 residues. CDR3 residues: CASSQQGRGITEAFF. CDR3 DNA: TGTGCCAGCAGCCAACAAGGCAGGGGGATCACTGAAGCTTTCTTT.